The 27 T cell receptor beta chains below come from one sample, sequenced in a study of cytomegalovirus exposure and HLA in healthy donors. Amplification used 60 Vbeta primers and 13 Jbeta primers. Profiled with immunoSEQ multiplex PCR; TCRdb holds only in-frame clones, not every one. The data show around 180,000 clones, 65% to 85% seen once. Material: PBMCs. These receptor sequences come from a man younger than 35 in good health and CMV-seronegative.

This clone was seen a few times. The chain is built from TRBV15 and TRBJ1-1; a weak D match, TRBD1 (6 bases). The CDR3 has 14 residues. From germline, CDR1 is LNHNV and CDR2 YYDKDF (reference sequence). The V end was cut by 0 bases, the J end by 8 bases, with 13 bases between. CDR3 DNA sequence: TGTGCCACCAGCAGAGATGTAACAGGGTGGGAAGCTTTCTTT. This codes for CATSRDVTGWEAFF. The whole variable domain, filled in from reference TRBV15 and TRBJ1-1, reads DAMVIQNPRYQVTQFGKPVTLSCSQTLNHNVMYWYQQKSSQAPKLLFHYYDKDFNNEADTPDNFQSRRPNTSFCFLDIRSPGLGDTAMYLCATSRDVTGWEAFFGQGTRLTVV.

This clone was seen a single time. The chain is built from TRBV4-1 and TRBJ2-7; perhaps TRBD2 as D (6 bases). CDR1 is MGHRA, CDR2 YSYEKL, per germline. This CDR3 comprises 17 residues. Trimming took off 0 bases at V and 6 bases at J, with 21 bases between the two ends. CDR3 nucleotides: TGCGCCAGCAGCCAAGATGGGCGAACGTCCAGGAGGGGCGAGCAGTACTTC. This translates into CASSQDGRTSRRGEQYF.

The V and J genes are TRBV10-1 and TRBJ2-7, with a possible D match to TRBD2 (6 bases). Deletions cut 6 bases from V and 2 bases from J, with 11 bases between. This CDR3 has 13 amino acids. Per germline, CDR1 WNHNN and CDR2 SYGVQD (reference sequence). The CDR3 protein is CASRPAGTYEQYF. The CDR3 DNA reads TGCGCCAGCAGGCCAGCGGGTACCTACGAGCAGTACTTC.

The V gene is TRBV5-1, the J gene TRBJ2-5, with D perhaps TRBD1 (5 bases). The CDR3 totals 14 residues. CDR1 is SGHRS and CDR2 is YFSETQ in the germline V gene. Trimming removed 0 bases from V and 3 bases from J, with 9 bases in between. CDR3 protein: CASSLGSREETQYF. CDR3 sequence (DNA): TGCGCCAGCAGCTTGGGGTCCAGGGAAGAGACCCAGTACTTC.

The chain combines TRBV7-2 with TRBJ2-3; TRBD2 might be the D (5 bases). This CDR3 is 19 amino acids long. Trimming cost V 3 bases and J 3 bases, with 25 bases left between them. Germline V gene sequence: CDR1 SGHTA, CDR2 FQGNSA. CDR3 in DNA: TGTGCCAGCAGCTTGCGGAGCATGAGGCGGGCCAAACCGACAGATACGCAGTATTTT. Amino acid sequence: CASSLRSMRRAKPTDTQYF.

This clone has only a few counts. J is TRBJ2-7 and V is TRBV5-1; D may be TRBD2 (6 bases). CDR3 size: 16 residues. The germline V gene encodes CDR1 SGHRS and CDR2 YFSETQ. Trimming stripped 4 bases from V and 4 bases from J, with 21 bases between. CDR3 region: CASSQSSSGRSYEQYF. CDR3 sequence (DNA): TGCGCCAGCAGCCAATCAAGTAGCGGAAGGAGTTACGAGCAGTACTTC.

Written as DNA, the CDR3 is TGTGCCAGCAGCCAGACTAGCGGGGAAGAGACCCAGTACTTC. Protein: CASSQTSGEETQYF. The V gene is TRBV5-4, the J gene TRBJ2-5; 11 nucleotides line up with TRBD2. Germline values: CDR1 SGHNT, CDR2 YYREEE (reference sequence). CDR3 length: 14 amino acids. The V gene end was trimmed by 4 bases and the J gene end by 3 bases; junction bases not matched to a gene: 2.

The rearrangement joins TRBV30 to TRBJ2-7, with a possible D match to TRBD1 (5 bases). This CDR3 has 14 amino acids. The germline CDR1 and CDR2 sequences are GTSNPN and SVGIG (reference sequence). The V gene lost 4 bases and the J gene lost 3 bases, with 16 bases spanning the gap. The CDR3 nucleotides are TGTGCCTGGAAGGGGCGGAGAGCTAACTACGAGCAGTACTTC. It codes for CAWKGRRANYEQYF.

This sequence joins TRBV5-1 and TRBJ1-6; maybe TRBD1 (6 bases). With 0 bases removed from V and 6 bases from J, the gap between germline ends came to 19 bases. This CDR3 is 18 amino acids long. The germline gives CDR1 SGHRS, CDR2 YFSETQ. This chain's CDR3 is CASSLAESGAKSNSPLHF. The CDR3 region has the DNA TGCGCCAGCAGCTTGGCCGAATCAGGGGCCAAATCTAATTCACCCCTCCACTTT.

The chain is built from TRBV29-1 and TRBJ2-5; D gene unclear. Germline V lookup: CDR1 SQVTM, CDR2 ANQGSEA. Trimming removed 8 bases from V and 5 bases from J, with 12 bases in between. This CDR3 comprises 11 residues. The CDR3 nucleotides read TGCAGCCCCCGCCATGGCGAGACCCAGTACTTC. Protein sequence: CSPRHGETQYF.

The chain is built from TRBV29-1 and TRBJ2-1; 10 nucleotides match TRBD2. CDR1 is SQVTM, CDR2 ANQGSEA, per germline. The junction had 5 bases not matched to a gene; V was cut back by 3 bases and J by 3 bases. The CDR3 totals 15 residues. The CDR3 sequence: CSVERGTSVYNEQFF. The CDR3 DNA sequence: TGCAGCGTTGAGAGGGGGACTAGCGTCTACAATGAGCAGTTCTTC.

CDR3 in amino acids: CASSLGSQSSGNTIYF. CDR3 in DNA: TGCGCCAGCAGCCTAGGGAGTCAGAGCTCCGGAAACACCATATATTTT. The V and J genes are TRBV4-1 and TRBJ1-3; D not certain. Germline V CDR1 and CDR2: MGHRA, YSYEKL. There are 16 residues in the CDR3. The V and J ends lost 4 bases and 4 bases respectively, with 17 bases between them.

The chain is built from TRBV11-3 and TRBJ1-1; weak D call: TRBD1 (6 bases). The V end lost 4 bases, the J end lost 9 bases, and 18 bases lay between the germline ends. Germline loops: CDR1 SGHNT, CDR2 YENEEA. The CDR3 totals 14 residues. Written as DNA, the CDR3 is TGTGCCAGCAGCTACAACAGGGTTTGTGTAAAAGCTTTCTTT. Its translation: CASSYNRVCVKAFF.

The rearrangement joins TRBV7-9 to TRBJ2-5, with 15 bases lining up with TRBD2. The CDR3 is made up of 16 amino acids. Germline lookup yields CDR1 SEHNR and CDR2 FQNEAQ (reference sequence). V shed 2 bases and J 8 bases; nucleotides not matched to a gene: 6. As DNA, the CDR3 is TGTGCCAGCAGCTTAACTGGACTAGCGGGGGGGCAAACCCAGTACTTC. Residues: CASSLTGLAGGQTQYF.

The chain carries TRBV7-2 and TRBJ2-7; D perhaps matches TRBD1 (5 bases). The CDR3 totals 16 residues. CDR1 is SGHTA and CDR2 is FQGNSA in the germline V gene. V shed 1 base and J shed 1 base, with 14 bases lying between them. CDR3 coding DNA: TGTGCCAGCAGCTTAGGGGCGGACACGATTTCCTACGAGCAGTACTTC. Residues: CASSLGADTISYEQYF.

CDR3 residues: CASSLFQDEQFF. For the CDR3, the DNA is TGTGCCAGCAGCTTGTTTCAGGATGAGCAGTTCTTC. The chain is built from TRBV5-4 and TRBJ2-1; D is undetermined. The V gene lost 1 base and the J gene lost 8 bases, with 7 bases spanning the gap. CDR3 length equals 12 residues. Germline CDR1 and CDR2: SGHNT and YYREEE (reference sequence).

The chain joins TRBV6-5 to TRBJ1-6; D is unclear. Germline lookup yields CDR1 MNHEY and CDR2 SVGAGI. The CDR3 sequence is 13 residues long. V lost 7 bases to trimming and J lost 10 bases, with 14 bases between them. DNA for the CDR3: TGTGCCAGCAAGAGGTCGGGAAAATCACCCCTCCACTTT. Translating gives CASKRSGKSPLHF.

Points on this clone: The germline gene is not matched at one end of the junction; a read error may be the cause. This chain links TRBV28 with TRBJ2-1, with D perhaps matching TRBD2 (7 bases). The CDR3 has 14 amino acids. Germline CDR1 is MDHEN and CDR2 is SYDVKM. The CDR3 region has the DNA TGTGCCAGCAGCGGACTAGATAGGGACAATGAGCAGCTCTTC. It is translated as CASSGLDRDNEQLF.

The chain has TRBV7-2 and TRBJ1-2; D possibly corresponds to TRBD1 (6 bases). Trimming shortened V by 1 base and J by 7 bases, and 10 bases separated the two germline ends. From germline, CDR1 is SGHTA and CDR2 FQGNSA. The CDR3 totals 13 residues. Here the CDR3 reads CASSLELGAGYTF. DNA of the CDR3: TGTGCCAGCAGCTTAGAGTTGGGGGCTGGCTACACCTTC.

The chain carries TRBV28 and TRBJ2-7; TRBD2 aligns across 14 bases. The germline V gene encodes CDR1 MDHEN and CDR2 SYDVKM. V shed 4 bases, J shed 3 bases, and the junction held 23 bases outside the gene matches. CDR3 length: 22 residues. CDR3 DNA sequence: TGTGCCAGCAGTTCCACGACAAAAATCACCGGGACTAGCGGGAGAAGAGACTACGAGCAGTACTTC. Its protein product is CASSSTTKITGTSGRRDYEQYF.

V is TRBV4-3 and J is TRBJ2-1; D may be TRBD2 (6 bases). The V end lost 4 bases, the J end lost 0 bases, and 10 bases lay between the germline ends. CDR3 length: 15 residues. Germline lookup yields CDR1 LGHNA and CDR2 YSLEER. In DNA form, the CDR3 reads TGCGCCAGCAGCCGTAGGGAGGTCTCCTACAATGAGCAGTTCTTC. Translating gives CASSRREVSYNEQFF.

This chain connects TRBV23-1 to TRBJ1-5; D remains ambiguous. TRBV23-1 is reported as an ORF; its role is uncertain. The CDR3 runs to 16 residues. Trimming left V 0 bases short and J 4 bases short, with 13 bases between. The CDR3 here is CASSQSSSVCNQPQHF. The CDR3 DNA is TGCGCCAGCAGTCAATCTAGCAGCGTTTGTAATCAGCCCCAGCATTTT.

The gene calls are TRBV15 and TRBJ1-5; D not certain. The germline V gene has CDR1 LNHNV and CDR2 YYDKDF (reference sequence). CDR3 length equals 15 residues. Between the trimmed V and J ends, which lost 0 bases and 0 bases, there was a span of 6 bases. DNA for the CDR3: TGTGCCACCAGCAGAGAGGCGGATAGCAATCAGCCCCAGCATTTT. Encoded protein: CATSREADSNQPQHF.

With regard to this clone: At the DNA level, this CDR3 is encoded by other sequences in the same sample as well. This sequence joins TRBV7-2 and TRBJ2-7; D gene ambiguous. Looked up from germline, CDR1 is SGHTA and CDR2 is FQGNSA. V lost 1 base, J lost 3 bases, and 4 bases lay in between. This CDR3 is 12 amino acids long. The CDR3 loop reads CASSLVLYEQYF. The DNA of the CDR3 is TGTGCCAGCAGCTTAGTACTCTACGAGCAGTACTTC.

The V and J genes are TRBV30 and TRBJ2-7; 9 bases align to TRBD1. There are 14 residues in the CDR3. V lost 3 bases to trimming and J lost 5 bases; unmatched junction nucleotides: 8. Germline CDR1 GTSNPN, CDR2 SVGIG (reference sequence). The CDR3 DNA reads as TGTGCCTGGAGCGCAGGACAGGGGTTCCACGAGCAGTACTTC. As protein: CAWSAGQGFHEQYF. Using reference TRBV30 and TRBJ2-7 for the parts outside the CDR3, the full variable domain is SQTIHQWPATLVQPVGSPLSLECTVEGTSNPNLYWYRQAAGRGLQLLFYSVGIGQISSEVPQNLSASRPQDRQFILSSKKLLLSDSGFYLCAWSAGQGFHEQYFGPGTRLTVT.

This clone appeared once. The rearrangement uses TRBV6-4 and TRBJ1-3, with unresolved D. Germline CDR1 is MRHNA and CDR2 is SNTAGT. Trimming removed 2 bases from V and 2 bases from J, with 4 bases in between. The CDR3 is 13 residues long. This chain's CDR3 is CASSDRAGNTIYF. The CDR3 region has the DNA TGTGCCAGCAGTGACCGGGCTGGAAACACCATATATTTT.

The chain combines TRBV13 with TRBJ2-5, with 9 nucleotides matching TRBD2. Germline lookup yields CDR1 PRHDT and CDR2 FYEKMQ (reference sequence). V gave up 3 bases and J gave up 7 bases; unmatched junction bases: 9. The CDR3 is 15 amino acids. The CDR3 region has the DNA TGTGCCAGCAGCTTCGTCGCGGGAGGGCTGCGGACCCAGTACTTC. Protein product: CASSFVAGGLRTQYF.